This T cell receptor (beta chain) derives from a study of brain metastases from non-small cell lung cancer. Study-level points and caveats: Brain metastases had lower T-cell infiltration than primary tumors. In 50% to 80% of brain metastases, T-cell clones were expanded compared with matched primary tumors. Metastases had sparse T cells but largely shared repertoires with primaries.

This CDR3 has 13 amino acids. The germline V gene has CDR1 SGHNT and CDR2 YENEEA. V was shortened by 3 bases and J by 5 bases, with 11 bases between the two germline ends. Sequencing was performed with immunoSEQ multiplex PCR; in TCRdb, only in-frame clones are kept and a portion is missing. The profile shows around 2,500 clones, over 75% of them singletons. With respect to this clone: Its target is unknown.

This chain connects TRBV11-3 to TRBJ2-7; D possibly corresponds to TRBD1 (6 bases). This sequence was found in a donor aged 40 or older with non-small cell lung cancer. The sequencing input was primary lung tumor tissue. Written as DNA, the CDR3 is TGTGCCAGCAGCTTTACAGGGTACAACGAGCAGTACTTC. Encoded protein: CASSFTGYNEQYF.